A selection of T cell receptor beta chains follows, all from one sample in a study of blood T cell repertoires in COVID-19. Produced via immunoSEQ multiplex PCR; TCRdb's table is partial and in-frame only. In the table there are about 270,000 clones, over 75% of which are singletons. The sample comprised peripheral blood. The receptors were sampled from a woman between 65 and 79 years old with acute or convalescent COVID-19. Both conserved end residues are part of each CDR3. The order of the fields is J gene, D gene, V gene, clone size, CDR3 DNA, CDR3 protein. The D gene is left open where the match is weak. The size of a clone is reported for some rows only, either as once, few or many, or as a class for expanded clones.

TRBJ1-2 TRBD1 TRBV7-9 - TGTGCCAGCAGCTCGGACCCAGGGGGAATCTATGGCTACACCTTC CASSSDPGGIYGYTF
TRBJ2-6 - TRBV5-1 - TGCGCCAGCAGCTTGTTGCCTAACTCTGGGGCCAACGTCCTGACTTTC CASSLLPNSGANVLTF
TRBJ2-3 TRBD1 TRBV29-1 once TGCAGCGTCAAATCTCGGACAGGTGATACGCAGTATTTT CSVKSRTGDTQYF
TRBJ2-3 - TRBV4-1 - TGCGCCAGCAGCCAAAGTCAGTCCCGCCTGAGGGATACGCAGTATTTT CASSQSQSRLRDTQYF
TRBJ1-5 - TRBV6-5 few TGTGCCAGCAGTTATTTAAATCAGCCCCAGCATTTT CASSYLNQPQHF
TRBJ1-3 - TRBV10-2 few TGCGCCAGCAGTCCCGGTCGCTCTGGAAACACCATATATTTT CASSPGRSGNTIYF
TRBJ1-1 - TRBV5-1 - TGCGCCAGCAGCCAGGGACCGCCCGGGGGCACTGAAGCTTTCTTT CASSQGPPGGTEAFF
TRBJ2-1 - TRBV7-2 - TGTGCCAGCAGCCCTACCAAACGGGGAAGCAATGAGCAGTTCTTC CASSPTKRGSNEQFF
TRBJ2-1 TRBD1 TRBV2 - TGTGCCAGCAGTGGGGACAGGGGGCATGAGCAGTTCTTC CASSGDRGHEQFF
TRBJ1-4 - TRBV6-5 - TGTGCCAGCCGGGGGGGGTCTAATGAAAAACTGTTTTTT CASRGGSNEKLFF
TRBJ1-4 - TRBV5-1 few TGCGCCAGCAGGCAGGATTCGGCCTCTAATGAAAAACTGTTTTTT CASRQDSASNEKLFF
TRBJ1-2 - TRBV30 - TGTGCCTGGACGGCGGGTTTCGACTATGGCTACACCTTC CAWTAGFDYGYTF
TRBJ2-1 - TRBV7-3 - TGTGCCAGCAGCCCCTCGGGGAGCGCGCAGTTCTTC CASSPSGSAQFF
TRBJ1-6 - TRBV5-6 - TGTGCCAGCAGCCCGACCGGGACAAGTAATTCACCCCTCCACTTT CASSPTGTSNSPLHF
TRBJ1-5 TRBD1 TRBV4-1 few TGCGCCAGCAGCTACGACAGGGGGCTTCAGCCCCAGCATTTT CASSYDRGLQPQHF
TRBJ2-1 - TRBV7-9 - TGTGCCAGCAGCGTACAGAATGAGCAGTTCTTC CASSVQNEQFF
TRBJ1-1 TRBD1 TRBV5-1 - TGCGCCAGCAGCTCCCGACAGGGCAGGACTGAAGCTTTCTTT CASSSRQGRTEAFF
TRBJ2-3 TRBD2 TRBV7-2 few TGTGCCAGCAGGTTGCGGGGCGGGGGATGGGAAGATACGCAGTATTTT CASRLRGGGWEDTQYF
TRBJ1-2 - TRBV19 - TGTGCCAGTAGTATAGATCTGCAGGGATATGGCTACACCTTC CASSIDLQGYGYTF
TRBJ2-7 - TRBV4-2 few TGTGCCAGCAGCCGGGGGCGCTTCCCCTACGAGCAGTACTTC CASSRGRFPYEQYF
TRBJ1-6 - TRBV7-9 - TGTGCCAGCAGCACACAGCTAAACTCCTATAATTCACCCCTCCACTTT CASSTQLNSYNSPLHF
TRBJ2-3 - TRBV4-1 - TGCGCCAGCCCGCGAGCTACAGATACGCAGTATTTT CASPRATDTQYF
TRBJ1-6 TRBD1 TRBV5-1 - TGCGCCAGCAGCTTGGGGTACAGGACAGGAGATTCACCCCTCCACTTT CASSLGYRTGDSPLHF
TRBJ2-3 - TRBV6-5 once TGTGCCAGCAGATCCACTACCCCGGATACGCAGTATTTT CASRSTTPDTQYF
TRBJ1-5 TRBD1 TRBV6-5 - TGTGCCACCCATTCAGGGGGCCTTAATCAGCCCCAGCATTTT CATHSGGLNQPQHF
TRBJ2-7 TRBD2 TRBV7-2 - TGTGCCAGCAGCTTGCGGGGGGCGGCCGAGCAGTACTTC CASSLRGAAEQYF
TRBJ2-3 - TRBV7-2 - TGTGCCAGCAGCTTAGCATTAAGGGGGAGCGCAGATACGCAGTATTTT CASSLALRGSADTQYF
TRBJ1-1 TRBD1 TRBV5-1 - TGCGCCAGCAGCTGGAAGGGGGCGAACACTGAAGCTTTCTTT CASSWKGANTEAFF
TRBJ2-7 - TRBV5-4 - TGTGCCAGCAGCGCGGACAGTGGCTCCTACGAGCAGTACTTC CASSADSGSYEQYF
TRBJ2-1 - TRBV2 - TGTGCCAGCAGGGGGCCGTGGGGAGGCTTGTTTGAGCAGTTCTTC CASRGPWGGLFEQFF